These 21 T cell receptor beta chains were all obtained from the same sample, sequenced in a study of cytomegalovirus exposure and HLA in healthy donors. PCR amplification relied on 60 Vbeta primers (plus 13 Jbeta primers). Sequenced by immunoSEQ multiplex PCR; TCRdb stores in-frame clones only, minus some. The sample has some 200,000 clones; about 89% are singletons. Input material: PBMCs. Source of these receptors: a woman younger than 30 in good health and CMV-seronegative.

The rearrangement links TRBV6-5 to TRBJ1-1; D is unresolved. From germline, CDR1 is MNHEY and CDR2 SVGAGI. The CDR3 spans 13 residues. V was trimmed by 2 bases and J by 9 bases, leaving 13 bases between them. The CDR3 protein is CASSYTAGGQAFF. DNA for the CDR3: TGTGCCAGCAGTTACACTGCGGGTGGACAAGCTTTCTTT.

The gene calls are TRBV11-3 and TRBJ1-1; no firm D call. Germline V lookup: CDR1 SGHNT, CDR2 YENEEA. V was clipped by 4 bases and J by 6 bases, with 15 bases between them. The CDR3 loop spans 14 amino acids. CDR3 DNA sequence: TGTGCCAGCAGCTCGGGGTCATTCGGCCCTGAAGCTTTCTTT. Translated: CASSSGSFGPEAFF.

The chain recombines TRBV29-1 with TRBJ2-5; a possible D gene is TRBD2 (5 bases). The CDR3 totals 13 residues. Germline CDR1 reads SQVTM; CDR2 reads ANQGSEA. V was pared by 5 bases and J by 1 base, with 11 bases between. The DNA of the CDR3 is TGCAGCGTTAATCGGGGTTCCCAAGAGACCCAGTACTTC. The encoded protein is CSVNRGSQETQYF.

About this clone: The germline gene is not matched at one end of the junction; a read error may be the cause. J is TRBJ2-2 and V is TRBV27, with 9 positions matching TRBD2. Germline CDR1 MNHEY, CDR2 SMNVEV (reference sequence). CDR3 length: 16 residues. This CDR3 is CTSSLSRRGGFRELFF. As DNA, the CDR3 is TGTACCAGCAGTTTATCGAGGCGGGGGGGCTTTCGGGAGCTGTTTTTT.

The CDR3 loop reads CASRKLAGAYNEQFF. CDR3 nucleotide sequence: TGTGCCAGCAGGAAACTAGCGGGAGCGTACAATGAGCAGTTCTTC. The chain couples TRBV2 to TRBJ2-1; 11 positions match TRBD2. The J segment lost 4 bases and the V segment lost 6 bases, leaving 5 bases of the junction unmatched. Looked up from germline, CDR1 is SNHLY and CDR2 is FYNNEI. The CDR3 sequence is 15 residues long. Looking up the rest from reference TRBV2 and TRBJ2-1 gives the full variable domain: EPEVTQTPSHQVTQMGQEVILRCVPISNHLYFYWYRQILGQKVEFLVSFYNNEISEKSEIFDDQFSVERPDGSNFTLKIRSTKLEDSAMYFCASRKLAGAYNEQFFGPGTRLTVL.

This rearrangement joins TRBV4-3 to TRBJ1-1; 7 positions agree with TRBD1. The CDR3 is 15 residues long. The J segment lost 2 bases and the V segment lost 0 bases, leaving 3 bases of the junction unmatched. Germline V gene lookup returns CDR1 LGHNA and CDR2 YSLEER. CDR3 protein: CASSQEAGGNTEAFF. The DNA of the CDR3 is TGCGCCAGCAGCCAAGAGGCAGGGGGAAACACTGAAGCTTTCTTT.

The chain carries TRBV7-9 and TRBJ2-1, with 13 bases identical to TRBD2. Germline V gene lookup returns CDR1 SEHNR and CDR2 FQNEAQ (reference sequence). The V and J ends lost 5 bases and 0 bases, in that order; junction bases with no gene match: 7. The CDR3 has 18 amino acids. This CDR3 reads CASSPRGTSGNSYNEQFF. The CDR3, as DNA: TGTGCCAGCAGCCCCCGGGGGACTAGCGGGAACTCCTACAATGAGCAGTTCTTC. Together with reference TRBV7-9 and TRBJ2-1, the CDR3 gives the full variable domain: DTGVSQNPRHKITKRGQNVTFRCDPISEHNRLYWYRQTLGQGPEFLTYFQNEAQLEKSRLLSDRFSAERPKGSFSTLEIQRTEQGDSAMYLCASSPRGTSGNSYNEQFFGPGTRLTVL.

The chain is built from TRBV4-3 and TRBJ1-1, with no clear D. Looked up from germline, CDR1 is LGHNA and CDR2 is YSLEER. This CDR3 contains 14 residues. V lost 0 bases and J 7 bases, leaving 12 bases between the germline ends. The CDR3 nucleotides read TGCGCCAGCAGCCAAGAATACTCTGCGGTTGAAGCTTTCTTT. Translated: CASSQEYSAVEAFF.

The V call is TRBV5-5, the J call TRBJ2-1, with a possible D match to TRBD1 (5 bases). V lost 0 bases and J lost 5, with 6 bases in between. The CDR3 extends over 13 amino acids. CDR1 SGHKS and CDR2 YYEKEE come from the germline V gene (reference sequence). CDR3 bases: TGTGCCAGCAGCTTGGACAGGAACAATGAGCAGTTCTTC. Protein: CASSLDRNNEQFF.

This clone was counted only a few times. This chain uses TRBV30 with TRBJ2-7; 8 positions agree with TRBD2. After removal of 5 bases from V and 4 bases from J, the junction contained 4 bases not matched to a gene. Germline loops: CDR1 GTSNPN, CDR2 SVGIG (reference sequence). The CDR3 totals 12 residues. The CDR3 coding sequence is TGTGCCTGGGGACTAGCAAGGTACGAGCAGTACTTC. As protein: CAWGLARYEQYF.

V usage is TRBV7-8 and J usage is TRBJ2-7; TRBD2 matches at 8 bases. Per germline, CDR1 SGHVS and CDR2 FQNEAQ. The V segment lost 5 bases and the J segment 2 bases; nucleotides outside the gene matches: 14. The CDR3 spans 17 residues. The CDR3 bases are TGTGCCAGCAGCCATACGGATAGGACTAGCAGCACCTACGAGCAGTACTTC. Translation: CASSHTDRTSSTYEQYF.

V usage is TRBV5-5 and J usage is TRBJ1-6; no definite D call. This CDR3 spans 16 amino acids. CDR1 and CDR2 from the germline V gene are SGHKS and YYEKEE (reference sequence). Trimming took 0 bases from V and 4 from J, leaving 11 bases between them. The CDR3 DNA reads as TGTGCCAGCAGCTTGGCTGTGGCCTCATATAATTCACCCCTCCACTTT. Translating it yields CASSLAVASYNSPLHF.

J is TRBJ1-2 and V is TRBV13, with unresolved D. The CDR3 spans 16 residues. Germline V CDR1 and CDR2: PRHDT, FYEKMQ (reference sequence). The V and J ends lost 5 bases and 0 bases respectively, with 16 bases between them. The CDR3 DNA is TGTGCCAGCAGCATCTATTCAGGATCAGCTAACTATGGCTACACCTTC. Protein: CASSIYSGSANYGYTF.

The chain employs TRBV7-6 and TRBJ1-1; no firm D call. V gave up 2 bases and J gave up 3 bases, with 10 bases separating them. This CDR3 has 14 amino acids. Germline V gives CDR1 SGHVS, CDR2 FNYEAQ. Written as DNA, the CDR3 is TGTGCCAGCAGCTTATACAGCCTATACACTGAAGCTTTCTTT. It is translated as CASSLYSLYTEAFF.

The V gene is TRBV29-1, the J gene TRBJ2-3, with 8 bases identical to TRBD2. Germline lookup yields CDR1 SQVTM and CDR2 ANQGSEA. CDR3 length: 15 amino acids. V lost 2 bases to trimming and J lost 0 bases; unmatched junction nucleotides: 4. This CDR3 is CSVELASGSTDTQYF. In nucleotides, the CDR3 is TGCAGCGTTGAATTGGCTAGCGGGAGCACAGATACGCAGTATTTT.

V is TRBV19 and J is TRBJ2-7; possible D gene TRBD1, 6 bases. CDR1 is LNHDA, CDR2 SQIVND, per germline (reference sequence). Deletions cut 2 bases from V and 5 bases from J, with 10 bases between. This CDR3 is built from 13 residues. CDR3 residues: CASSIQGYNEQYF. The DNA of the CDR3 is TGTGCCAGTAGTATACAGGGGTATAACGAGCAGTACTTC.

V gene TRBV7-2 combines with J gene TRBJ2-5; 7 nucleotides line up with TRBD2. CDR3 length: 16 residues. The V and J ends lost 3 bases and 5 bases, in that order; junction bases with no gene match: 12. Germline loops: CDR1 SGHTA, CDR2 FQGNSA. The CDR3 DNA reads as TGTGCCAGCAGCTTCCTTCGAGCGAAGGGAGGGGAGACCCAGTACTTC. Translating gives CASSFLRAKGGETQYF.

The rearrangement links TRBV5-4 to TRBJ2-7; 11 bases agree with TRBD2. V shed 6 bases and J 3 bases; nucleotides not matched to a gene: 11. The CDR3 length is 16 residues. CDR1 and CDR2 (germline): SGHNT, YYREEE (reference sequence). CDR3 in DNA: TGTGCCAGCACCACTAGCGGGAGTAAGTCGAACTACGAGCAGTACTTC. Translated: CASTTSGSKSNYEQYF.

This clone was counted only a few times. V and J are TRBV6-6 and TRBJ2-1, with D perhaps TRBD2 (6 bases). Trimming took off 6 bases at V and 0 bases at J, with 12 bases between the two ends. Looked up from germline, CDR1 is MNHNY and CDR2 is SVGAGI (reference sequence). The CDR3 totals 15 residues. The CDR3 DNA sequence: TGTGCCAGCAGCCTAGGACTAAGCTCCTACAATGAGCAGTTCTTC. Protein product: CASSLGLSSYNEQFF.

The V call is TRBV18, the J call TRBJ1-1, with 7 nucleotides matching TRBD1. The J segment lost 3 bases and the V segment lost 4 bases, leaving 8 bases of the junction unmatched. Per germline, CDR1 KGHSH and CDR2 LQKENI. The CDR3 runs 15 residues. CDR3 sequence: CASSRSTGTDTEAFF. CDR3 DNA: TGTGCCAGCTCACGTTCGACAGGGACCGACACTGAAGCTTTCTTT. Complete variable domain (other parts from reference TRBV18 and TRBJ1-1): NAGVMQNPRHLVRRRGQEARLRCSPMKGHSHVYWYRQLPEEGLKFMVYLQKENIIDESGMPKERFSAEFPKEGPSILRIQQVVRGDSAAYFCASSRSTGTDTEAFFGQGTRLTVV.

The chain has TRBV7-2 and TRBJ1-4; D may be TRBD1 (6 bases). In germline, CDR1 is SGHTA, CDR2 FQGNSA. The germline V and J ends were trimmed by 5 bases and 7 bases, with 23 bases remaining between them. The CDR3 spans 17 residues. Here the CDR3 DNA reads TGTGCCAGCAGCCCCGGCCGGTACGGGGGAGGGGGTGAAAAACTGTTTTTT. Translating gives CASSPGRYGGGGEKLFF.